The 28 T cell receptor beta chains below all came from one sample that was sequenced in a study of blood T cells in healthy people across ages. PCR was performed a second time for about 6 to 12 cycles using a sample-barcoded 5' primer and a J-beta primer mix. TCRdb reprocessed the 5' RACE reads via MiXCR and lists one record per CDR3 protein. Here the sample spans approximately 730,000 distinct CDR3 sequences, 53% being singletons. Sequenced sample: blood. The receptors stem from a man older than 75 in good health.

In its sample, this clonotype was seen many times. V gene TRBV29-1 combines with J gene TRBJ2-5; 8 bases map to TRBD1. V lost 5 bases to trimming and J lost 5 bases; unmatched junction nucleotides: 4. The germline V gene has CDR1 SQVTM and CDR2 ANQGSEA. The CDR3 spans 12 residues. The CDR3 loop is CSVRTGQETQYF. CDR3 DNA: TGCAGCGTTCGGACAGGGCAGGAGACCCAGTACTTC.

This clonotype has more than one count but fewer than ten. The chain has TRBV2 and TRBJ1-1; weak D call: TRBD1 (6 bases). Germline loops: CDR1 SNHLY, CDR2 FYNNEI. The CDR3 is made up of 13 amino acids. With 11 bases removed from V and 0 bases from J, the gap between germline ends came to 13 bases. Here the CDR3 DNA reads TGTGCCGCGCGACAGGAAATGAACACTGAAGCTTTCTTT. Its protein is CAARQEMNTEAFF.

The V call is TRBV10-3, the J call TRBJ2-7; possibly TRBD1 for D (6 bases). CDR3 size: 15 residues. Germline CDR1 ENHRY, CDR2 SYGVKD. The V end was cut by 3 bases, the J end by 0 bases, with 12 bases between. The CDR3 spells CAISDTGLTSYEQYF. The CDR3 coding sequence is TGTGCCATCAGTGATACAGGGTTAACCTCCTACGAGCAGTACTTC.

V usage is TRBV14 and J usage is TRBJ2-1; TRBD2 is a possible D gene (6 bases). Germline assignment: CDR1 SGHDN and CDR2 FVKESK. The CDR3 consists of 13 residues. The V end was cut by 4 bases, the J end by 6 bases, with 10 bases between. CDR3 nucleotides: TGTGCCAGCAGCCCCAGACTAGTCAATGAGCAGTTCTTC. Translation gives CASSPRLVNEQFF. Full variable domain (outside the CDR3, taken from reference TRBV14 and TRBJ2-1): EAGVTQFPSHSVIEKGQTVTLRCDPISGHDNLYWYRRVMGKEIKFLLHFVKESKQDESGMPNNRFLAERTGGTYSTLKVQPAELEDSGVYFCASSPRLVNEQFFGPGTRLTVL.

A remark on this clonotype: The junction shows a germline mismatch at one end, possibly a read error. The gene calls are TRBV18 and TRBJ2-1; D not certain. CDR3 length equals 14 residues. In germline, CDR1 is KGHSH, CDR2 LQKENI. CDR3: CAGSPSTVNNEQFF. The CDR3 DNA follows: TGTGCCGGCTCACCATCTACGGTCAACAATGAGCAGTTCTTC. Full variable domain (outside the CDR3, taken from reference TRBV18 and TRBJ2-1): NAGVMQNPRHLVRRRGQEARLRCSPMKGHSHVYWYRQLPEEGLKFMVYLQKENIIDESGMPKERFSAEFPKEGPSILRIQQVVRGDSAAYFCAGSPSTVNNEQFFGPGTRLTVL.

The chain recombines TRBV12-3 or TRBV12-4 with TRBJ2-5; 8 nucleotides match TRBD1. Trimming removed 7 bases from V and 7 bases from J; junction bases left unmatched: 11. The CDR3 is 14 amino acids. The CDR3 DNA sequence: TGTGCCAGCAACAGGGGGGCAGCGGAGTGGACCCAGTACTTC. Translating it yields CASNRGAAEWTQYF.

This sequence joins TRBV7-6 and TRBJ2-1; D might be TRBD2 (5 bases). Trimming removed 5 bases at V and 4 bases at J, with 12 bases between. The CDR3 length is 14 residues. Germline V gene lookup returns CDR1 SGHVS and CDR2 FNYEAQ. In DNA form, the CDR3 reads TGTGCCAGCAGCGACGGACTTATTTACAATGAGCAGTTCTTC. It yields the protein CASSDGLIYNEQFF.

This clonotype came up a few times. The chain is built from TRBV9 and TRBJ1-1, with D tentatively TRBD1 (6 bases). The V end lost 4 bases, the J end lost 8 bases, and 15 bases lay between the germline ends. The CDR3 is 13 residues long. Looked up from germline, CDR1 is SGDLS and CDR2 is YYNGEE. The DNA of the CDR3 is TGTGCCAGCAGCCCCTGGACAGCCAAAGAAGCTTTCTTT. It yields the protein CASSPWTAKEAFF.

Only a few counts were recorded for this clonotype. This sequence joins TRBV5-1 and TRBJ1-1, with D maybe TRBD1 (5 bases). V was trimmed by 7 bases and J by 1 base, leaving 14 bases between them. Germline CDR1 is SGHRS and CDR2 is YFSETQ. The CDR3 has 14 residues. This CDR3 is CASQRGGQNTEAFF. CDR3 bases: TGCGCCAGCCAACGTGGGGGTCAGAACACTGAAGCTTTCTTT.

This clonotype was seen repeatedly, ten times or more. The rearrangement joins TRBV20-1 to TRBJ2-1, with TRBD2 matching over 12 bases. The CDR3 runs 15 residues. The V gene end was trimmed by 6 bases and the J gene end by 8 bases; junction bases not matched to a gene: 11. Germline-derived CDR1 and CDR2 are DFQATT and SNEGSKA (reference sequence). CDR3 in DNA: TGCAGTGCCCTGACTAGCGGGAGAATTCGGGATGAGCAGTTCTTC. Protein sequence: CSALTSGRIRDEQFF.

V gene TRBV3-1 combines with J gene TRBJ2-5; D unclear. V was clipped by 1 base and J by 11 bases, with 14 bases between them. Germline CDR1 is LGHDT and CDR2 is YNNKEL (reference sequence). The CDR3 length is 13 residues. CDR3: CASSQARDLEQYF. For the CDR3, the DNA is TGTGCCAGCAGCCAAGCTCGTGATTTGGAGCAGTACTTC.

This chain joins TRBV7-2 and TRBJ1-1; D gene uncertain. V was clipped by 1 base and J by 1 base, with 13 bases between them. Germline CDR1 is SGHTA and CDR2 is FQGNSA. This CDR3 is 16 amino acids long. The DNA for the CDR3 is TGTGCCAGCAGCTTAGGATCGGGGTCTGGGAACACTGAAGCTTTCTTT. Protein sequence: CASSLGSGSGNTEAFF.

This CDR3 reads CSVRLAGPGELFF. In DNA, the CDR3 is TGCAGCGTTCGACTAGCGGGACCCGGGGAGCTGTTTTTT. The V and J genes are TRBV29-1 and TRBJ2-2; TRBD2 matches 11 bases. Germline V gene sequence: CDR1 SQVTM, CDR2 ANQGSEA. The V segment lost 5 bases and the J segment 6 bases; nucleotides outside the gene matches: 2. This CDR3 spans 13 amino acids.

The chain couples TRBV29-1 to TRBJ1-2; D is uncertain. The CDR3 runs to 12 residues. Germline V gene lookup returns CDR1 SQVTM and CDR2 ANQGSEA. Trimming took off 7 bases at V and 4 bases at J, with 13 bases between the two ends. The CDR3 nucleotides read TGCAGCGCCGAGGGCGCCCCCTATGGCTACACCTTC. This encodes CSAEGAPYGYTF. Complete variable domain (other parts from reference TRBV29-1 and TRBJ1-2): SAVISQKPSRDICQRGTSLTIQCQVDSQVTMMFWYRQQPGQSLTLIATANQGSEATYESGFVIDKFPISRPNLTFSTLTVSNMSPEDSSIYLCSAEGAPYGYTFGSGTRLTVV.

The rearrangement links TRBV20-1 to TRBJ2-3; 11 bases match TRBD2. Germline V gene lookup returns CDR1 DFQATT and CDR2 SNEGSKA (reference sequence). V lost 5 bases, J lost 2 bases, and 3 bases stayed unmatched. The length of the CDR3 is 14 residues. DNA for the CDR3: TGCAGTGCTCGACTAGCGGGGTACACAGATACGCAGTATTTT. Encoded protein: CSARLAGYTDTQYF.

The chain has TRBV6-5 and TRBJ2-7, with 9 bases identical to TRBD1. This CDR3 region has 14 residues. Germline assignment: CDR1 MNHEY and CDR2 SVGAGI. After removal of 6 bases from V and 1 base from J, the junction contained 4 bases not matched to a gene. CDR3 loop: CASRDRGRSYEQYF. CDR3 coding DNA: TGTGCCAGCAGGGACAGGGGAAGGTCCTACGAGCAGTACTTC.

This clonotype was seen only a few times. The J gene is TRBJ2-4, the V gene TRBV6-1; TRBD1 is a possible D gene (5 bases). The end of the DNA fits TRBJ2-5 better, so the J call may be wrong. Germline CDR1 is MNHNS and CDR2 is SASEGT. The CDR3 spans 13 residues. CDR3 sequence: CASSERQSQTQYF. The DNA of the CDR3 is TGTGCCAGCAGTGAGCGACAGTCCCAGACCCAGTACTTC.

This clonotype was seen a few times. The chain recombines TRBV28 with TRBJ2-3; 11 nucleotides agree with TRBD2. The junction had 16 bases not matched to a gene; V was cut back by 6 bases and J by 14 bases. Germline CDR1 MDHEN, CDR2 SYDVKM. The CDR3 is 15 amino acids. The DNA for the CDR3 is TGTGCCAGCAGGCCTAGCGGGAGGCAGGGGGGATACGCGTATTTT. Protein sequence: CASRPSGRQGGYAYF.

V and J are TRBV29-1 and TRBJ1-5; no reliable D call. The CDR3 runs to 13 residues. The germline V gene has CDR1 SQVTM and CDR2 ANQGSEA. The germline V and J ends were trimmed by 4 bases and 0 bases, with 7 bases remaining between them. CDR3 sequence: CSVGPHSNQPQHF. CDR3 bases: TGCAGCGTTGGGCCTCATAGCAATCAGCCCCAGCATTTT.

The CDR3 nucleotides are TGTGCCAGCAGTGAATTCAGACAGGCGGATAATTCACCCCTCCACTTT. Translated, it gives CASSEFRQADNSPLHF. The genes are TRBV25-1 and TRBJ1-6, with a possible D match to TRBD1 (6 bases). This CDR3 has 16 residues. Between the trimmed V and J ends, which lost 1 base and 5 bases, there was a span of 12 bases. Germline V CDR1 and CDR2: MGHDK, SYGVNS.

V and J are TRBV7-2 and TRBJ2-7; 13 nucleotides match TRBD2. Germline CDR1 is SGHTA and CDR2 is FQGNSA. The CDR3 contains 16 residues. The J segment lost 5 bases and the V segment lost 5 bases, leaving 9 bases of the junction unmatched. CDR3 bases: TGTGCCAGCAGCCCCCGAGGACTAGCGGGAGCGAACGAGCAGTACTTC. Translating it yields CASSPRGLAGANEQYF.

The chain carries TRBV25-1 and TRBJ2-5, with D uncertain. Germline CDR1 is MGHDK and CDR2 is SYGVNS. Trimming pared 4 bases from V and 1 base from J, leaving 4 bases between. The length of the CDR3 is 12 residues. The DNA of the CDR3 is TGTGCCAGCAGTGGAACCCAAGAGACCCAGTACTTC. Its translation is CASSGTQETQYF.

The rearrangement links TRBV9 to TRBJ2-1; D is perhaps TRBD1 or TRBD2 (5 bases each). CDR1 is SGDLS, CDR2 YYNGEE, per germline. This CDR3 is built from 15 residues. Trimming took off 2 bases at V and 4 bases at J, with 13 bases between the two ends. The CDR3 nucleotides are TGTGCCAGCAGCGTCCGGGACGATACATACAATGAGCAGTTCTTC. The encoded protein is CASSVRDDTYNEQFF.

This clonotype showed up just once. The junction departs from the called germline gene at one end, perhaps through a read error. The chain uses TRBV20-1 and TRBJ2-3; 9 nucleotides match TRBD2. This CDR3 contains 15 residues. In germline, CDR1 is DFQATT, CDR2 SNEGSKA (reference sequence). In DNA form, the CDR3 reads TGCAGTGCTAGAGTCGTAGCGGGAGCGGCAGATATGCAGTATTTT. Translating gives CSARVVAGAADMQYF.

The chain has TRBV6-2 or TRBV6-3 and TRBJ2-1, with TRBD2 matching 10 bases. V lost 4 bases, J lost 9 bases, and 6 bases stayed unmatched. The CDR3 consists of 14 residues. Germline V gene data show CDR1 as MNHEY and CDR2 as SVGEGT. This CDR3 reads CASSLLAGNSEQFF. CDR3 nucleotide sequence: TGTGCCAGCAGTTTACTAGCGGGAAACAGTGAGCAGTTCTTC.

The CDR3 here is CASANQPNEQFF. The CDR3 coding sequence is TGTGCCAGCGCCAACCAGCCCAATGAGCAGTTCTTC. The rearrangement links TRBV7-3 to TRBJ2-1; no clear D. Deletions cut 8 bases from V and 6 bases from J, with 11 bases between. The CDR3 has 12 amino acids. Per the germline V gene, CDR1 is SGHTA and CDR2 is FQGTGA.

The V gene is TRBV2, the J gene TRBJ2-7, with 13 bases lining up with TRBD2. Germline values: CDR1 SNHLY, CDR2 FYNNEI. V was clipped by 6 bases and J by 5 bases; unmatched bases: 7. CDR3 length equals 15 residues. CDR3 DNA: TGTGCCAGCAGGCAAGGACTAGCGGGAGTTAACGAGCAGTACTTC. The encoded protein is CASRQGLAGVNEQYF. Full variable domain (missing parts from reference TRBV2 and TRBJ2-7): EPEVTQTPSHQVTQMGQEVILRCVPISNHLYFYWYRQILGQKVEFLVSFYNNEISEKSEIFDDQFSVERPDGSNFTLKIRSTKLEDSAMYFCASRQGLAGVNEQYFGPGTRLTVT.

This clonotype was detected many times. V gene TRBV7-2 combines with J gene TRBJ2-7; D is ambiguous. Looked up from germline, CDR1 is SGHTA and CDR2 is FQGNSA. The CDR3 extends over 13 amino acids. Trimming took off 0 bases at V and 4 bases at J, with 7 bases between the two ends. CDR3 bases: TGTGCCAGCAGCTTAGCGCTTACATACGAGCAGTACTTC. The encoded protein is CASSLALTYEQYF.